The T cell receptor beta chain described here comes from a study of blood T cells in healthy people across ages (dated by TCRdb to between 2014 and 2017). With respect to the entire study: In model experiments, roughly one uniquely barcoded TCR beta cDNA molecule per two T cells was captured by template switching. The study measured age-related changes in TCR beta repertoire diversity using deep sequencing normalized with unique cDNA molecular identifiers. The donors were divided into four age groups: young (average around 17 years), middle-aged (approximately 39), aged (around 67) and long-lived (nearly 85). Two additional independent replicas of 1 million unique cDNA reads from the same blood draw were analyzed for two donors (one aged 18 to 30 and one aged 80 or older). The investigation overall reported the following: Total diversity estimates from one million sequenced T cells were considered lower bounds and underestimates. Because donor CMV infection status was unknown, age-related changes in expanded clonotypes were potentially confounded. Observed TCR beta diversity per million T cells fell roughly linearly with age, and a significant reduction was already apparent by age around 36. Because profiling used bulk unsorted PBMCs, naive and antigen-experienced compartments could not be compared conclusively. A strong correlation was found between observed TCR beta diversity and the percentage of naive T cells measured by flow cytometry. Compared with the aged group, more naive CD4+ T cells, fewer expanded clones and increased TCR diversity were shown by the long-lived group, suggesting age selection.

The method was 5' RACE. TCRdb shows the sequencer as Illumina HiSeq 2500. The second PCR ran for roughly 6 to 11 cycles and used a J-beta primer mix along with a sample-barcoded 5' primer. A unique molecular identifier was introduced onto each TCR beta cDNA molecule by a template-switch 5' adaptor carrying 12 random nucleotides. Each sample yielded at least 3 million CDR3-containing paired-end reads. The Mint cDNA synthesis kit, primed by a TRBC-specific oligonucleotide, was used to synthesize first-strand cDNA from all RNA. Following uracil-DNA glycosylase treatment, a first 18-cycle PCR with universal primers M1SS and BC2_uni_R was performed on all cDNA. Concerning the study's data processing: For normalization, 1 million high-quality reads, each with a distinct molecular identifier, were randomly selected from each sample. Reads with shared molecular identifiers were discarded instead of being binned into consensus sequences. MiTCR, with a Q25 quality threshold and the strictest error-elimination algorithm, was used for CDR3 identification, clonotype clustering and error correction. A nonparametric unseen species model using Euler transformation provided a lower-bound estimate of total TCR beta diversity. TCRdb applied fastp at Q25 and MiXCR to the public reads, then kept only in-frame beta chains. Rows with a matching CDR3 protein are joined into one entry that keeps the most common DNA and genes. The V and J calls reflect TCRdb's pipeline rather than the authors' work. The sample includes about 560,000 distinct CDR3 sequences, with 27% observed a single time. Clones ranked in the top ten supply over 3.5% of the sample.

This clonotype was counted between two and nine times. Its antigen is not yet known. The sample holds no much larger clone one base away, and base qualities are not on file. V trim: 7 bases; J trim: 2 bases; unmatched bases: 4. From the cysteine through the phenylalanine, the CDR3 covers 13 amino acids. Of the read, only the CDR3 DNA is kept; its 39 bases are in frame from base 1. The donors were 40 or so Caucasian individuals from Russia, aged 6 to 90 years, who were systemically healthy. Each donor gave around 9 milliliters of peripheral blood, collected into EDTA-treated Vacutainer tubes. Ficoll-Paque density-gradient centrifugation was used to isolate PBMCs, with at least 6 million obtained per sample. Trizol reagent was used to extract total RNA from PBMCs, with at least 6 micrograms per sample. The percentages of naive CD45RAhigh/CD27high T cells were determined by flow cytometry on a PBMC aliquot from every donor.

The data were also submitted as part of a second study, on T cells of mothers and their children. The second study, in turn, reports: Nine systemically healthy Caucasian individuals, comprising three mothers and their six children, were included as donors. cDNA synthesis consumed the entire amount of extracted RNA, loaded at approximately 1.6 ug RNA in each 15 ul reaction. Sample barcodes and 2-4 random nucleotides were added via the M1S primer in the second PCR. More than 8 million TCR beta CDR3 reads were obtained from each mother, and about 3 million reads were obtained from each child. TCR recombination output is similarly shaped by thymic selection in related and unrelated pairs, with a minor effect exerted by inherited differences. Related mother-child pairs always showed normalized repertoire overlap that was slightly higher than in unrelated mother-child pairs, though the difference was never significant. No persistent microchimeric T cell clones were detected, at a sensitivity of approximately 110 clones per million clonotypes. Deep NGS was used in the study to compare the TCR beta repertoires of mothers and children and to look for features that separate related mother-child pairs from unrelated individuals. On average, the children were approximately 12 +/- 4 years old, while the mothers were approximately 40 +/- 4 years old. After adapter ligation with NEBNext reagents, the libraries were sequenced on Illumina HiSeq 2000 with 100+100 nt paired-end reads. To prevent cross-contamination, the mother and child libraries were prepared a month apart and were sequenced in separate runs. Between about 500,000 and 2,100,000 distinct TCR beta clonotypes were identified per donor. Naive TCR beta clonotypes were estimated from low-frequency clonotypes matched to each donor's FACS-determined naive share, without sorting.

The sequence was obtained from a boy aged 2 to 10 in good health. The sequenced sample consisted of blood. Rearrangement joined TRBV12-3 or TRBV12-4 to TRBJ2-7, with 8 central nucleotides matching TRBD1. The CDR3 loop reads CASTRTGTYEQYF. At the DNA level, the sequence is TGTGCCAGCACCAGGACAGGGACCTACGAGCAGTACTTC.